These T cell receptor beta chains were read from a single sample in a study of OX40 agonist ivuxolimab in advanced cancers. TCRdb keeps only in-frame clones here, not all; method: immunoSEQ multiplex PCR. Of approximately 67,000 clones in the sample, just over 90% were seen once. The sequencing here drew on CD4+ or CD8+ T cells sorted from blood, taken in a trial of the OX40 agonist ivuxolimab. Receptors originate from an adult with an advanced solid tumor such as melanoma, head and neck, liver or kidney cancer. The CDR3 runs from the conserved cysteine through the conserved F or W. D genes are given only for firm matches. Not every row has a clone size; where given, it reads once, few, many or a size class.

NA	NA	TRBV7-9	TRBJ2-3	CASRGTGRIDTQYF	TGTGCCAGCAGAGGAACAGGGCGTATAGATACGCAGTATTTT
NA	TRBD1	TRBV4-3	TRBJ2-1	CASSQGSGQESNEQFF	TGCGCCAGCAGCCAAGGCTCGGGACAGGAAAGCAATGAGCAGTTCTTC
NA	TRBD1	TRBV6-5	TRBJ1-2	CASSYTGAANYGYTF	TGTGCCAGCAGTTACACAGGGGCGGCGAACTATGGCTACACCTTC
NA	NA	TRBV27	TRBJ2-5	CASSIFSGGGEETQYF	TGTGCCAGCAGTATCTTCTCGGGTGGGGGCGAAGAGACCCAGTACTTC
NA	NA	TRBV5-4	TRBJ1-1	CASSRGNAEAFF	TGTGCCAGCAGCAGGGGTAACGCTGAAGCTTTCTTT
NA	NA	TRBV19	TRBJ1-5	CASSPRALNQPQHF	TGTGCCAGTAGTCCCAGGGCCCTAAATCAGCCCCAGCATTTT
NA	NA	TRBV7-6	TRBJ2-1	CASSLAEQGLLNEQFF	TGTGCCAGCAGCTTAGCGGAACAGGGATTGCTCAATGAGCAGTTCTTC
NA	TRBD2	TRBV10-2	TRBJ2-3	CASDGTSGSTDTQYF	TGCGCCAGCGACGGGACTAGCGGAAGCACAGATACGCAGTATTTT
NA	TRBD1	TRBV11-3	TRBJ2-7	CASSKRQGAGYEQYF	TGTGCCAGCAGCAAGAGACAGGGGGCAGGCTACGAGCAGTACTTC
NA	NA	TRBV29-1	TRBJ1-1	CSVAMAGTEAFF	TGCAGCGTTGCTATGGCAGGGACTGAAGCTTTCTTT
once	NA	TRBV11-3	TRBJ1-1	CASSPRGALKTEAFF	TGTGCCAGCAGCCCCCGGGGGGCGCTGAAAACTGAAGCTTTCTTT
NA	NA	TRBV6-5	TRBJ1-5	CASRKGPGGDQPQHF	TGTGCCAGCAGGAAGGGGCCGGGAGGAGATCAGCCCCAGCATTTT
NA	NA	TRBV4-2	TRBJ2-5	CASSLFQETQYF	TGTGCCAGCAGCTTGTTCCAAGAGACCCAGTACTTC
NA	TRBD2	TRBV7-9	TRBJ2-2	CATFYGLAAGELFF	TGTGCCACCTTCTACGGACTAGCGGCCGGGGAGCTGTTTTTT
NA	NA	TRBV9	TRBJ2-1	CASSDLTSYNEQFF	TGTGCCAGCAGCGACCTTACCTCATACAATGAGCAGTTCTTC
NA	TRBD1	TRBV6-5	TRBJ1-2	CASSYGTGANYGYTF	TGTGCCAGCAGTTACGGTACAGGGGCTAACTATGGCTACACCTTC
NA	NA	TRBV28	TRBJ1-1	CASSLLALNTEAFF	TGTGCCAGCAGTTTATTAGCTCTCAACACTGAAGCTTTCTTT
NA	NA	TRBV7-6	TRBJ2-1	CASSQGRGGGEQFF	TGTGCCAGCAGCCAAGGAAGGGGTGGCGGAGAGCAGTTCTTC
NA	NA	TRBV4-2	TRBJ2-7	CASSQGMGLPHDEQYF	TGTGCCAGCAGCCAAGGCATGGGACTCCCACACGACGAGCAGTACTTC
NA	NA	TRBV4-1	TRBJ2-1	CASSNYGNEQFF	TGCGCCAGCAGCAATTATGGGAATGAGCAGTTCTTC
few	NA	TRBV5-8	TRBJ2-7	CASSSRGWSGLFSYEQYF	TGTGCCAGCAGCTCCCGAGGTTGGAGCGGGCTATTCTCCTACGAGCAGTACTTC
NA	NA	TRBV6-6	TRBJ1-5	CASSINSNQPQHF	TGTGCCAGCAGCATTAATAGCAATCAGCCCCAGCATTTT
NA	TRBD2	TRBV9	TRBJ2-7	CASSVGSGGAYEQYF	TGTGCCAGCAGCGTAGGTAGCGGGGGGGCATACGAGCAGTACTTC
NA	NA	TRBV5-1	TRBJ2-1	CASSDLGGPNEQFF	TGCGCCAGCAGCGATTTGGGGGGACCCAATGAGCAGTTCTTC
NA	TRBD2	TRBV27	TRBJ2-1	CASRTREGNNEQFF	TGTGCCAGCCGTACGCGGGAGGGAAACAATGAGCAGTTCTTC
NA	NA	TRBV5-6	TRBJ2-5	CASSPLRDIQETQYF	TGTGCCAGCAGCCCCCTTAGGGACATACAAGAGACCCAGTACTTC
NA	TRBD1	TRBV7-9	TRBJ1-5	CASSLAQGGDQPQHF	TGTGCCAGCAGCTTAGCCCAGGGGGGCGATCAGCCCCAGCATTTT
NA	TRBD2	TRBV4-3	TRBJ2-1	CASSQDTGGTSYNEQFF	TGCGCCAGCAGCCAAGATACGGGAGGCACTTCCTACAATGAGCAGTTCTTC
NA	TRBD2	TRBV28	TRBJ2-7	CASSWGNGRTYEQYF	TGTGCCAGCTCCTGGGGGAACGGGAGGACTTACGAGCAGTACTTC
NA	TRBD1	TRBV30	TRBJ1-1	CAWGGTANTEAFF	TGTGCCTGGGGCGGGACAGCGAACACTGAAGCTTTCTTT
NA	TRBD1	TRBV4-3	TRBJ1-1	CASSQDPPPTGGNTEAFF	TGCGCCAGCAGCCAAGATCCCCCCCCGACAGGGGGAAACACTGAAGCTTTCTTT
NA	NA	TRBV4-3	TRBJ2-2	CASSQDPNTGELFF	TGCGCCAGCAGTCAGGACCCGAACACCGGGGAGCTGTTTTTT
NA	NA	TRBV30	TRBJ1-2	CAWSPPLRLNYGYTF	TGTGCCTGGAGTCCACCACTTAGGCTTAACTATGGCTACACCTTC
NA	TRBD2	TRBV27	TRBJ2-1	CASTTSGTYNEQFF	TGTGCCAGCACCACTAGCGGAACCTACAATGAGCAGTTCTTC
many	NA	TRBV28	TRBJ1-4	CASTPPRGKLFF	TGTGCCAGCACCCCCCCGAGGGGAAAACTGTTTTTT
NA	NA	TRBV4-3	TRBJ2-7	CASSPGTGFGLGEQYF	TGCGCCAGCAGCCCAGGTACAGGTTTCGGACTTGGGGAGCAGTACTTC
NA	NA	TRBV27	TRBJ2-3	CASSPEARGTDTQYF	TGTGCCAGCAGTCCGGAGGCTAGGGGCACAGATACGCAGTATTTT
NA	TRBD1	TRBV27	TRBJ2-7	CASRKRQGAVHEQYF	TGTGCCAGCAGAAAAAGACAGGGGGCTGTCCACGAGCAGTACTTC
NA	TRBD2	TRBV7-2	TRBJ2-7	CASSQVAGTSGSPYEQYF	TGTGCCAGCAGCCAGGTTGCGGGAACTAGCGGGAGCCCCTACGAGCAGTACTTC
NA	NA	TRBV6-5	TRBJ1-5	CASSWTAGPNQPQHF	TGTGCCAGCAGTTGGACAGCCGGCCCCAATCAGCCCCAGCATTTT
NA	NA	TRBV14	TRBJ2-7	CASSHRDLLSYEQYF	TGTGCCAGCAGCCACCGGGATTTACTCTCCTACGAGCAGTACTTC
NA	NA	TRBV28	TRBJ1-6	CASSLGGPPNSPLHF	TGTGCCAGCAGTTTGGGGGGCCCTCCCAATTCACCCCTCCACTTT
NA	TRBD2	TRBV4-3	TRBJ2-2	CASSQDELAGGLSTGELFF	TGCGCCAGCAGCCAAGATGAACTAGCGGGAGGTCTGAGCACCGGGGAGCTGTTTTTT
NA	NA	TRBV11-1	TRBJ1-6	CASSLGVYNSPLHF	TGTGCCAGCAGCTTAGGGGTGTATAATTCACCCCTCCACTTT
NA	NA	TRBV6-5	TRBJ1-2	CASSYEGPYGYTF	TGTGCCAGCAGTTACGAGGGCCCCTATGGCTACACCTTC
NA	NA	TRBV9	TRBJ2-3	CASSSISGFTDTQYF	TGTGCCAGCAGCTCCATAAGCGGGTTTACAGATACGCAGTATTTT
NA	NA	TRBV19	TRBJ2-1	CASSIGGYGENEQFF	TGTGCCAGTAGTATTGGAGGGTATGGCGAGAATGAGCAGTTCTTC
NA	NA	TRBV5-4	TRBJ1-1	CASSPGTTPTEAFF	TGTGCCAGCAGCCCCGGGACAACCCCCACTGAAGCTTTCTTT
NA	NA	TRBV2	TRBJ1-2	CASSETEGGNYGYTF	TGTGCCAGCAGTGAAACTGAGGGAGGGAACTATGGCTACACCTTC
NA	NA	TRBV19	TRBJ1-1	CASSISGSFMNTEAFF	TGTGCCAGTAGTATCTCCGGTAGCTTCATGAACACTGAAGCTTTCTTT
NA	NA	TRBV10-2	TRBJ1-2	CASSDGWNGYTF	TGCGCCAGCAGTGACGGATGGAATGGCTACACCTTC
NA	NA	TRBV19	TRBJ2-7	CASSISPYEQYF	TGTGCCAGTAGTATATCCCCCTACGAGCAGTACTTC
NA	NA	TRBV29-1	TRBJ2-7	CSALRADSYEQYF	TGCAGCGCCCTCCGTGCAGACTCCTACGAGCAGTACTTC